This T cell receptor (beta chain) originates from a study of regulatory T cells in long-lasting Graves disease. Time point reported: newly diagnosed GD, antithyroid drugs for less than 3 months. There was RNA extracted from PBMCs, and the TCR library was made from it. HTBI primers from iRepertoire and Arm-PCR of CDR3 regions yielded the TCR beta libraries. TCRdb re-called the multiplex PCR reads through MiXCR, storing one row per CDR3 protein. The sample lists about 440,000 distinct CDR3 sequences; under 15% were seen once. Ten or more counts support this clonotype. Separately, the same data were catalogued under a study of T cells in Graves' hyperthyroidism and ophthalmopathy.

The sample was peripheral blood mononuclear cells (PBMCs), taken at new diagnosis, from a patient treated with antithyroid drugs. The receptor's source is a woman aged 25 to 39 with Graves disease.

CDR3 bases: TGTGCCAGGACAATTCTCGAGACCCAGTACTTC. Translation: CARTILETQYF. This chain links TRBV7-3 with TRBJ2-5; D gene uncertain. This CDR3 contains 11 residues. In germline, CDR1 is SGHTA, CDR2 FQGTGA. V was shortened by 9 bases and J by 5 bases, with 10 bases between the two germline ends.